This is a list of T cell receptor beta chains from one sample in a study of T cells after posttransplantation cyclophosphamide. Profiling relied on immunoSEQ multiplex PCR, and the TCRdb table lists in-frame clones only, not all of them. This repertoire holds 30,000 or so clones, and none appear only once. The specimen sequenced was PBMCs. The receptors derive from a woman aged 55-70 years in good health, CMV-negative, and a related stem cell transplant donor. Both conserved end residues are part of each CDR3. A D gene is named only where the DNA matches it firmly. Some rows mark clone size as missing; the rest say once, few, many or name a class of expanded clone.

V	J	D	size	DNA	CDR3
TRBV18	TRBJ1-5	NA	many	TGTGCCAGCTCCCCGGCGGGGTATAGCAATCAGCCCCAGCATTTT	CASSPAGYSNQPQHF
TRBV6-1	TRBJ2-7	TRBD1	many	TGTGCCAGCAGTGAAGCATATATGGACAGGGTATTAGAGCAGTACTTC	CASSEAYMDRVLEQYF
TRBV30	TRBJ1-1	NA	few	TGTGCCTATCGGGGGGACACTGAAGCTTTCTTT	CAYRGDTEAFF
TRBV7-2	TRBJ2-1	TRBD2	many	TGTGCCAGCAGCTTAGGGGGGACTAGCGGGAGTCGTGAGCAGTTCTTC	CASSLGGTSGSREQFF
TRBV6-1	TRBJ2-7	NA	many	TGTGCCAGCAGTGATATAGCCTCAGCTCCTGAGCAGTACTTC	CASSDIASAPEQYF
TRBV6-2/TRBV6-3	TRBJ2-1	TRBD2	NA	TGTGCCAGCAGCCGGCGGGGTTGGGGGGGGGAATGGAATGAGCAGTTCTTC	CASSRRGWGGEWNEQFF
TRBV19	TRBJ2-7	TRBD2	many	TGTGCCAGTAGTAAATCTAGCGGCTGGTGGCAGTACTTC	CASSKSSGWWQYF
TRBV30	TRBJ2-1	TRBD2	NA	TGTGCTCGAGCGGGAAGCTACAATGAGCAGTTCTTC	CARAGSYNEQFF
TRBV5-4	TRBJ1-1	NA	many	TGTGCCAGCACAACCTATGCACGGAACACTGAAGCTTTCTTT	CASTTYARNTEAFF
TRBV9	TRBJ1-2	TRBD1	few	TGTGCCAGCGGACGGGACAGAGCTAACTATGGCTACACCTTC	CASGRDRANYGYTF
TRBV11-2	TRBJ2-7	NA	many	TGTGCCAGCAGCTTACAGGCGACCTACGAGCAGTACTTC	CASSLQATYEQYF
TRBV5-1	TRBJ2-2	NA	NA	TGCGCCAGCAGCTTGGCCGCGGGCGCTCGAGACACCGGGGAGCTGTTTTTT	CASSLAAGARDTGELFF
TRBV18	TRBJ1-1	TRBD1	many	TGTGCCAGCTCAGCAGGACAGGGACGAGGAGGCACTGAAGCTTTCTTT	CASSAGQGRGGTEAFF
TRBV28	TRBJ1-2	TRBD1	many	TGTGCCAGCAGTCCTCCAGGGGGCAATGGCTACACCTTC	CASSPPGGNGYTF
TRBV28	TRBJ1-1	NA	many	TGTGCCAGCAGTGTAGAGACACTGAACACTGAAGCTTTCTTT	CASSVETLNTEAFF
TRBV19	TRBJ2-7	NA	many	TGTGCCACCTCGACAGGTTTTCGCGAGCAGTACTTC	CATSTGFREQYF
TRBV7-9	TRBJ2-3	TRBD1	many	TGTGCCAGCAGGTCGGTCCTAAGGGGAAGGGGGCTTAACACAGATACGCAGTATTTT	CASRSVLRGRGLNTDTQYF
TRBV7-9	TRBJ1-1	TRBD1	many	TGTGCCAGCAGCACAGGGGCTCACACTGAAGCTTTCTTT	CASSTGAHTEAFF
TRBV28	TRBJ2-7	TRBD2	many	TGTGCCAGCAGCACCGGGACTAGCGGGACTAAGATCTACGAGCAGTACTTC	CASSTGTSGTKIYEQYF
TRBV30	TRBJ2-7	NA	many	TGTGCCTGGAGTGCTCGCAGGGCTGGAGAGCAGTACTTC	CAWSARRAGEQYF
TRBV30	TRBJ2-3	NA	NA	TGTGCCTGGAGCAGGGGGGCTAGCTTCGGCGCAGATACGCAGTATTTT	CAWSRGASFGADTQYF
TRBV2	TRBJ1-6	TRBD1	many	TGTGCCAGCAGTGATCCCGGACAGGGATGGAATTCACCCCTCCACTTT	CASSDPGQGWNSPLHF
TRBV6-2/TRBV6-3	TRBJ2-7	NA	many	TGTGCCGCGAGACTCTCCAGCTCCTACGAGCAGTACTTC	CAARLSSSYEQYF
TRBV14	TRBJ1-5	NA	many	TGTGCCAGCAGCCAAGAGTGGTACAGGAGAAGCAATCAGCCCCAGCATTTT	CASSQEWYRRSNQPQHF
TRBV7-9	TRBJ1-2	NA	many	TGTGCCAGCAGCTTAGCCGGACTGTATGGCTACACCTTC	CASSLAGLYGYTF
TRBV12-3/TRBV12-4	TRBJ2-7	NA	many	TGTGCCAGCAGTTTCCAGGGGAGGTACGAGCAGTACTTC	CASSFQGRYEQYF
TRBV6-6	TRBJ1-2	NA	many	TGTGCCAGCAGTTACGGCAGGGGAGGTGGCTACACCTTC	CASSYGRGGGYTF
TRBV29-1	TRBJ2-3	TRBD1	NA	TGCAGCGTTGTCCGGACAGGGAAAACAGATACGCAGTATTTT	CSVVRTGKTDTQYF
TRBV5-1	TRBJ1-2	NA	many	TGCGCCAGCAGCCCAGGAGGGCAGCCCTATGGCTACACCTTC	CASSPGGQPYGYTF
TRBV5-1	TRBJ2-1	NA	many	TGCGCCAGCAGCTTTTGGCCTAGCAGTTCCTACAATGAGCAGTTCTTC	CASSFWPSSSYNEQFF
TRBV4-1	TRBJ1-3	NA	many	TGCGCCAGCAGCCAAACAGGGAGCTCTGGAAACACCATATATTTT	CASSQTGSSGNTIYF
TRBV7-9	TRBJ2-1	TRBD2	many	TGTGCCAGCAGCTTAGGAGATAGCGGGGGCTACAATGAGCAGTTCTTC	CASSLGDSGGYNEQFF
TRBV19	TRBJ1-1	NA	many	TGTGCCAGTAGCCAGGGGCCGAACACTGAAGCTTTCTTT	CASSQGPNTEAFF
TRBV11-2	TRBJ2-1	NA	many	TGTGCCAGCAGCCCTCAGGACTACTTCGATGAGCAGTTCTTC	CASSPQDYFDEQFF
TRBV4-2	TRBJ1-1	NA	many	TGTGCCAGCAGCCAAGGGGACATCCTGAACACTGAAGCTTTCTTT	CASSQGDILNTEAFF
TRBV10-3	TRBJ2-7	NA	many	TGTGCCATCAGTTCGACAGGACCCAACTACGAGCAGTACTTC	CAISSTGPNYEQYF
TRBV7-9	TRBJ2-7	NA	many	TGTGCCAGCAGCTTGGCCAGGGAGTACGAGCAGTACTTC	CASSLAREYEQYF
TRBV5-1	TRBJ2-2	TRBD1	many	TGCGCCAGCAGCCTCACAGGGGGCGCTAAGGCCGGGGAGCTGTTTTTT	CASSLTGGAKAGELFF
TRBV12-3/TRBV12-4	TRBJ2-5	TRBD2	few	TGTGCCAGCAGGCTGGGAGCGGGGGAAACGAAAAACCAAGAGACCCAGTACTTC	CASRLGAGETKNQETQYF
TRBV10-3	TRBJ2-1	TRBD2	many	TGTGCCATCAGTTCTTCACTAGCGGGGTACAATGAGCAGTTCTTC	CAISSSLAGYNEQFF
TRBV6-2/TRBV6-3	TRBJ1-5	NA	NA	TGTGCCAGCAGCTACAAACAGGGCTACAATCAGCCCCAGCATTTT	CASSYKQGYNQPQHF
TRBV2	TRBJ1-5	NA	many	TGTGCCAGCAGTGAAGAGCTTAATAGCAATCAGCCCCAGCATTTT	CASSEELNSNQPQHF
TRBV30	TRBJ2-4	NA	NA	TGTGCCTGGAGTGTAGGCAGGACCAAAAACATTCAGTACTTC	CAWSVGRTKNIQYF
TRBV18	TRBJ2-4	TRBD1	many	TGTGCCAGCTCACCGGGACAGGGGGAGCGGTACTTC	CASSPGQGERYF
TRBV7-2	TRBJ2-3	TRBD2	few	TGTGCCAGCAGCTTCTGGACTAGCGGCACAGATACGCAGTATTTT	CASSFWTSGTDTQYF
TRBV27	TRBJ1-1	TRBD1	many	TGTGCCAGCAGTTTAGGGAGGGGGCGACGGGACACTGAAGCTTTCTTT	CASSLGRGRRDTEAFF
TRBV19	TRBJ2-2	NA	many	TGTGCCAGTTTTCCCACTCGGGTCAGCGCGAACACCGGGGAGCTGTTTTTT	CASFPTRVSANTGELFF
TRBV28	TRBJ2-7	NA	many	TGTGCCAGCGGCCTTAATTACGAGCAGTACTTC	CASGLNYEQYF